Listed here are 14 T cell receptor beta chains from one sample, sequenced in a study of OX40 agonist ivuxolimab in advanced cancers. Generated by immunoSEQ multiplex PCR, the TCRdb table keeps only in-frame clones and is missing some. The table has over 150,000 clones, roughly 94% seen once. The sequencing here drew on CD4+ or CD8+ T cells sorted from blood, taken in a trial of the OX40 agonist ivuxolimab. The source of these receptors is an adult with an advanced solid tumor such as melanoma, head and neck, liver or kidney cancer.

The chain uses TRBV4-3 and TRBJ2-7, with no clear D. Looked up from germline, CDR1 is LGHNA and CDR2 is YSLEER. Trimming removed 4 bases at V and 4 bases at J, with 11 bases between. This CDR3 is built from 13 residues. CDR3 sequence reads: CASSPNQGYEQYF. Written as DNA, the CDR3 is TGCGCCAGCAGCCCGAATCAAGGGTACGAGCAGTACTTC.

The V gene is TRBV29-1, the J gene TRBJ2-3; no reliable D call. V lost 4 bases to trimming and J lost 1 base, with 9 bases between them. This CDR3 spans 13 amino acids. Germline CDR1 reads SQVTM; CDR2 reads ANQGSEA. The CDR3 DNA is TGCAGCGTTGCCCACGGCGGCACAGATACGCAGTATTTT. This codes for CSVAHGGTDTQYF.

CDR3 loop: CASSPHGEAGYTF. Here the CDR3 DNA reads TGTGCCAGCAGTCCCCACGGGGAGGCTGGCTACACCTTC. The chain combines TRBV27 with TRBJ1-2; D ambiguous. This CDR3 has 13 residues. Germline V gene data show CDR1 as MNHEY and CDR2 as SMNVEV (reference sequence). With 5 bases removed from V and 7 bases from J, the gap between germline ends came to 14 bases.

The V and J genes are TRBV6-1 and TRBJ1-3; D is unresolved. Germline V gene sequence: CDR1 MNHNS, CDR2 SASEGT. Deletions cut 7 bases from V and 4 bases from J, with 17 bases between. The length of the CDR3 is 15 residues. The CDR3 loop is CASNPFKGYGNTIYF. The CDR3 coding sequence is TGTGCCAGCAACCCCTTCAAGGGTTACGGAAACACCATATATTTT.

The rearrangement links TRBV18 to TRBJ2-7; 11 bases fit TRBD1. The CDR3 spans 13 residues. Germline CDR1 reads KGHSH; CDR2 reads LQKENI. Trimming took 4 bases from V and 6 from J; bases not matched to a gene: 2. The CDR3 region is CASSRDRGGEQYF. DNA for the CDR3: TGTGCCAGCTCACGGGACAGGGGGGGCGAGCAGTACTTC.

The CDR3 loop is CASSSLSGELFF. CDR3 sequence (DNA): TGTGCCAGCAGCTCCCTTTCCGGGGAGCTGTTTTTT. The chain has TRBV7-9 and TRBJ2-2; D uncertain. V was trimmed by 4 bases and J by 6 bases, leaving 6 bases between them. The CDR3 length is 12 residues. Germline V gene sequence: CDR1 SEHNR, CDR2 FQNEAQ (reference sequence).

The rearrangement joins TRBV7-2 to TRBJ2-7, with unresolved D. The CDR3 runs to 13 residues. V shed 0 bases and J shed 2 bases, with 5 bases lying between them. The V gene's germline CDR1 is SGHTA and CDR2 FQGNSA. CDR3: CASSLALTYEQYF. DNA of the CDR3: TGTGCCAGCAGCTTAGCGCTTACCTACGAGCAGTACTTC.

The chain couples TRBV28 to TRBJ1-1, with a weak D call TRBD1 (6 bases). The V gene lost 2 bases and the J gene lost 4 bases, with 20 bases spanning the gap. CDR3 size: 17 residues. Germline values: CDR1 MDHEN, CDR2 SYDVKM. The CDR3 protein is CASSLPSGASPRTEAFF. CDR3 nucleotides: TGTGCCAGCAGTTTACCTTCAGGGGCGTCCCCTCGCACTGAAGCTTTCTTT. Filled out from reference TRBV28 and TRBJ1-1, the complete variable domain reads DVKVTQSSRYLVKRTGEKVFLECVQDMDHENMFWYRQDPGLGLRLIYFSYDVKMKEKGDIPEGYSVSREKKERFSLILESASTNQTSMYLCASSLPSGASPRTEAFFGQGTRLTVV.

The chain uses TRBV28 and TRBJ2-7; D possibly corresponds to TRBD1 (6 bases). V was pared by 2 bases and J by 2 bases, with 13 bases between. The germline V gene encodes CDR1 MDHEN and CDR2 SYDVKM. CDR3 length equals 15 residues. The DNA for the CDR3 is TGTGCCAGCAGTTTAACCGTCAGGGGAGCCTACGAGCAGTACTTC. Its protein product is CASSLTVRGAYEQYF.

There are a few counts of this clone. The CDR3 loop is CASSQWPSGDKYEQYF. CDR3 DNA: TGTGCCAGTAGCCAATGGCCTAGCGGGGATAAGTACGAGCAGTACTTC. The chain is built from TRBV19 and TRBJ2-7; 9 positions agree with TRBD2. Trimming removed 6 bases from V and 4 bases from J; junction bases left unmatched: 13. The germline gives CDR1 LNHDA, CDR2 SQIVND (reference sequence). This CDR3 has 16 residues.

This clone was detected only a few times. The chain uses TRBV6-6 and TRBJ2-2; D gene ambiguous. Germline loops: CDR1 MNHNY, CDR2 SVGAGI (reference sequence). V was shortened by 2 bases and J by 4 bases, with 14 bases between the two germline ends. This CDR3 is built from 16 residues. This chain's CDR3 is CASSYEESFSTGELFF. The CDR3 bases are TGTGCCAGCAGTTACGAGGAGAGTTTTTCCACCGGGGAGCTGTTTTTT.

This clone came up a few times. The chain couples TRBV5-1 to TRBJ2-7; TRBD1 matches at 9 bases. The CDR3 has 15 amino acids. Germline CDR1 and CDR2: SGHRS and YFSETQ. J lost 3 bases, V lost 4 bases, and 8 bases had no gene match. DNA of the CDR3: TGCGCCAGCAGCACCCAACGGACAGGGGACTACGAGCAGTACTTC. Its protein is CASSTQRTGDYEQYF.

The chain employs TRBV5-1 and TRBJ2-5, with 7 bases fitting TRBD2. Germline V CDR1 and CDR2: SGHRS, YFSETQ. The CDR3 extends over 18 amino acids. V lost 1 base, J lost 0 bases, and 12 bases stayed unmatched. The CDR3 loop is CASSLPKSGELYQETQYF. CDR3 DNA sequence: TGCGCCAGCAGCTTGCCCAAAAGCGGGGAGCTGTACCAAGAGACCCAGTACTTC.

The CDR3 region is CSVEKGLEYGLRGYTDTQYF. The CDR3 DNA follows: TGCAGCGTTGAAAAAGGTCTGGAATACGGGTTAAGGGGTTACACAGATACGCAGTATTTT. This chain links TRBV29-1 with TRBJ2-3; tentative D call: TRBD1 (5 bases). The germline V and J ends were trimmed by 2 bases and 2 bases, with 29 bases remaining between them. Germline V gene sequence: CDR1 SQVTM, CDR2 ANQGSEA. The CDR3 sequence is 20 residues long.